This is a list of T cell receptor beta chains from one sample in a study of neurological immune-mediated disorders. TCRdb reprocessed the 5' RACE reads with MiXCR, giving one entry per CDR3 protein. This table holds some 50,000 distinct CDR3 sequences, about 25% found once. The sample taken for sequencing was PBMCs. These receptors were taken from a woman aged 70-85 years in good health. The CDR3 runs from the conserved cysteine through the conserved F or W. Each record gives: CDR3 protein, V gene, J gene.

CATSREPLRGRSGLEETQYF	TRBV15	TRBJ2-5
CASSWGFVRSSTDTQYF	TRBV5-1	TRBJ2-3
CASRFGGGGFSGTDTQYF	TRBV6-5	TRBJ2-3
CASSFRGNIQYF	TRBV12-3/TRBV12-4	TRBJ2-4
CAISGKTSGREPSYNEQFF	TRBV10-3	TRBJ2-1
CSVAGGVRNEQYF	TRBV29-1	TRBJ2-7
CASSAGTVNTEAFF	TRBV6-1	TRBJ1-1
CASSVVTDTQYF	TRBV2	TRBJ2-3
CASSFAGDSQFF	TRBV28	TRBJ2-1
CASSPGPLRAGPQHF	TRBV18	TRBJ1-5
CASSVTGSLSYEQYF	TRBV2	TRBJ2-7
CSVARAGTGELFF	TRBV29-1	TRBJ2-2
CASSLARSSYNEQFF	TRBV5-5	TRBJ2-1
CARRDRADF	TRBV27	TRBJ2-7
CSAGRYGGGKDTQYF	TRBV20-1	TRBJ2-3
CASSLGLNTDTRYF	TRBV7-3	TRBJ2-3
CASSSYKKTGAFF	TRBV11-2	TRBJ1-1
CASRLPNSPLHF	TRBV28	TRBJ1-6
CASSSAFSGFSYEQYF	TRBV7-9	TRBJ2-7
CASSARTGSNQPQHF	TRBV7-2	TRBJ1-5
CATSPTAGIDYGYTF	TRBV5-1	TRBJ1-2
CASSVTGSANTGELFF	TRBV5-1	TRBJ2-2
CASSLGVQADTQYF	TRBV5-1	TRBJ2-3
CASSSGLSGDTQYF	TRBV7-2	TRBJ2-3
CSAGGGEGEQYF	TRBV29-1	TRBJ2-7
CASSSSPLLEQFF	TRBV7-6	TRBJ2-1
CASSPPGLSNTGELFF	TRBV7-2	TRBJ2-2
CASSRIQPQHF	TRBV6-1	TRBJ1-5
CASSSFNSGRRNEQFF	TRBV11-3	TRBJ2-1
CASSLLGPGSKNIQYF	TRBV7-2	TRBJ2-4
CASSLPGQRLSPSGANVLTF	TRBV12-3/TRBV12-4	TRBJ2-6
CASSSDRGRQETQYF	TRBV7-2	TRBJ2-5
CSVEARQPYGYTF	TRBV29-1	TRBJ1-2
CASSPLTVNTEAFF	TRBV5-1	TRBJ1-1
CASSKMGLSQETQYF	TRBV28	TRBJ2-5
CASSQDHWSSYEQYF	TRBV4-2	TRBJ2-7
CAPRRQGDCNYGYTF	TRBV10-3	TRBJ1-2
CASSLRASDSGNTIYF	TRBV7-8	TRBJ1-3
CAWKLGVRSEQFF	TRBV30	TRBJ2-1
CASSRVGLRDNEQFF	TRBV5-1	TRBJ2-1
CASSSGTSGSIDTQYF	TRBV5-1	TRBJ2-3
CASSLQGPNSGNTIYF	TRBV5-1	TRBJ1-3
CASSSLPTGNQPQHF	TRBV11-2	TRBJ1-5
CASSLEGKDTQYF	TRBV5-1	TRBJ2-3
CASSPGRLAKNIQYF	TRBV27	TRBJ2-4